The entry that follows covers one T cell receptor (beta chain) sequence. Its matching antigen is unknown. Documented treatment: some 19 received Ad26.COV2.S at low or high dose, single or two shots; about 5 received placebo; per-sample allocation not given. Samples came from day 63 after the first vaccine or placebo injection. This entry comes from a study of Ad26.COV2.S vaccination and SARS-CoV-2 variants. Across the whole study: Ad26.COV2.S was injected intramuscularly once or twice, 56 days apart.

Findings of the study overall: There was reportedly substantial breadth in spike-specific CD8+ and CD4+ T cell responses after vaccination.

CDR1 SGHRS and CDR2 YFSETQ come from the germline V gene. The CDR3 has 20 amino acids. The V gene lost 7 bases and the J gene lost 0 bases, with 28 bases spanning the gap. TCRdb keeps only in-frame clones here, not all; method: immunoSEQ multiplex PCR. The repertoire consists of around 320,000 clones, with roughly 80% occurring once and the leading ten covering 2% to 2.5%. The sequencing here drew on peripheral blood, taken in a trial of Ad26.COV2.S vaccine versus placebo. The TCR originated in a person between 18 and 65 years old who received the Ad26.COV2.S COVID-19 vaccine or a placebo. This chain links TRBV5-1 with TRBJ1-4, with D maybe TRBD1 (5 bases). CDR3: CASSPQVGRALGTTNEKLFF. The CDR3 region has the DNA TGCGCCAGCTCACCCCAAGTAGGCAGGGCATTAGGTACAACTAATGAAAAACTGTTTTTT.